This T cell receptor beta chain was identified in a study of T cell responses to AZD1222 COVID-19 vaccine. Study results and limitations: Researchers took repertoire samples only after the peak T cell response had come.

Trimming cost V 5 bases and J 5 bases, with 15 bases left between them. The germline CDR1 and CDR2 sequences are SEHNR and FQNEAQ (reference sequence). CDR3 length: 14 residues. TCRdb's copy holds only in-frame clones and misses some; the assay was immunoSEQ multiplex PCR. Of around 130,000 clones listed, more than 75% are singletons. To note about this clone: Its antigen remains unidentified.

The gene calls are TRBV7-9 and TRBJ1-1; D unclear. This sequence originates from an adult who received the AZD1222 COVID-19 vaccine. Here the sequenced sample was peripheral blood, taken 28 days after the second AZD1222 dose. Here the CDR3 reads CASSPHAAGTEAFF. CDR3 nucleotides: TGTGCCAGCAGCCCCCATGCAGCCGGAACTGAAGCTTTCTTT.